These T cell receptor beta chains were read from a single sample in a study of CD8 T cells in Susac syndrome. TCRdb fed the immunoSEQ multiplex PCR reads into MiXCR, producing one record per CDR3 protein. This table has just over 150,000 distinct CDR3 sequences, 95% appearing once. Sequenced material: CD8+ T cells from PBMCs. The origin of the receptors is a human donor with multiple sclerosis. The CDR3 runs from the conserved cysteine through the conserved F or W. A D gene is named only where the DNA matches it firmly. A row's size may be missing; if present it is once, few, many or a size class.

len	d_gene	v_gene	abundance	j_gene	CDR3nt	CDR3aa
13	NA	TRBV4-1	NA	TRBJ2-1	TGCGCCAGCAGCGTGGGGTGGTCTGGTGAGCAGTTCTTC	CASSVGWSGEQFF
16	TRBD2	TRBV4-2	once	TRBJ2-5	TGTGCCAGCAGCCATCTTAGCGGGGGGCACCAAGAGACCCAGTACTTC	CASSHLSGGHQETQYF
13	TRBD1	TRBV27	NA	TRBJ1-2	TGTGCCAGCAGTCCAAAGGGGGCAGGTGGCTACACCTTC	CASSPKGAGGYTF
18	TRBD1	TRBV9	NA	TRBJ2-6	TGTGCCAGCAGCGGACCCCGGGACAGTTTTAGGGGGGCCAACGTCCTGACTTTC	CASSGPRDSFRGANVLTF
14	TRBD2	TRBV29-1	once	TRBJ2-1	TGCAGCATACTAGCGGGGGGCGTCCTTTTCGAGCAGTTCTTC	CSILAGGVLFEQFF
17	NA	TRBV23-1	NA	TRBJ2-5	TGCGCCAGCACCCAACTAAGGGGGTCTAGCAGTCAAGAGACCCAGTACTTC	CASTQLRGSSSQETQYF
14	NA	TRBV29-1	NA	TRBJ2-1	TGCAGCGTTCTACTGGACGGAGGGCTTGAGGAGCAGTTCTTC	CSVLLDGGLEEQFF
13	NA	TRBV20-1	NA	TRBJ2-3	TGCAGTGCTTCGCGACCGACAGAAAATACGCAGTATTTT	CSASRPTENTQYF
12	NA	TRBV27	NA	TRBJ2-1	TGTGCCAGCAAGTCTGGCTACAATGAGCAGTTCTTC	CASKSGYNEQFF
15	NA	TRBV3-1	NA	TRBJ2-5	TGTGCCAGCAGCCAAGATGGCGGGACTCAAGAGACCCAGTACTTC	CASSQDGGTQETQYF
14	NA	TRBV20-1	NA	TRBJ1-6	TGCAGTGCAAATCCCGGGACGTGGGGTTCACCCCTCCACTTT	CSANPGTWGSPLHF
13	NA	TRBV30	NA	TRBJ2-3	TGTGCCTGGAGTGGAGAGAGAGCAGATACGCAGTATTTT	CAWSGERADTQYF
14	NA	TRBV27	NA	TRBJ1-1	TGTGCCAGCAGTTTATCTATCCAAGGGACTGAAGCTTTCTTT	CASSLSIQGTEAFF
16	NA	TRBV3-1	NA	TRBJ1-1	TGTGCCAGCAGCGTCAAGAACGCCGCAATGAACACTGAAGCTTTCTTT	CASSVKNAAMNTEAFF
15	NA	TRBV7-8	NA	TRBJ1-6	TGTGCCAGCCGACCTTTCCAGGGGTTTGGTTCACCCCTCCACTTT	CASRPFQGFGSPLHF
12	NA	TRBV6-5	NA	TRBJ2-3	TGTGCCAGCAGTTACCCAGGGACTACGCAGTATTTT	CASSYPGTTQYF
17	NA	TRBV5-1	NA	TRBJ2-6	TGCGCCAGCAGCTTGGGGGGCTCCAGCTCTGGGGCCAACGTCCTGACTTTC	CASSLGGSSSGANVLTF
13	NA	TRBV3-1	NA	TRBJ2-5	TGTGCCAGCAGCCAAGCCAGCCAAGAGACCCAGTACTTC	CASSQASQETQYF
16	NA	TRBV16	NA	TRBJ1-6	TGTGCCAGCAGCCAGGATCAGACAGTCCGGGGTTCACCCCTCCACTTT	CASSQDQTVRGSPLHF
15	NA	TRBV3-1	NA	TRBJ2-1	TGTGCCAGCAGCCAAGACCCGGACGGTTACAATGAGCAGTTCTTC	CASSQDPDGYNEQFF
16	NA	TRBV18	NA	TRBJ2-1	TGTGCCAGCTCACCACCGGTCGGGGGGCCTTACAATGAGCAGTTCTTC	CASSPPVGGPYNEQFF
16	TRBD2	TRBV11-2	NA	TRBJ2-3	TGTGCCAGCAGCTTAGTGGCTAGCGGAAGCACAGATACGCAGTATTTT	CASSLVASGSTDTQYF
16	TRBD2	TRBV3-1	NA	TRBJ2-3	TGTGCCAGCAGCCAAGGGGTTAGCGGGGGAGGAGATACGCAGTATTTT	CASSQGVSGGGDTQYF
14	TRBD1	TRBV12-3/TRBV12-4	NA	TRBJ1-1	TGTGCCAGCAGTTGGGACAGACCCTTCAGCATTGCTTTCTTT	CASSWDRPFSIAFF
13	NA	TRBV7-9	NA	TRBJ2-3	TGTGCCAGCGGGCGGGCCTTGGGAGATACGCAGTTTTTT	CASGRALGDTQFF
14	NA	TRBV19	NA	TRBJ1-1	TGTGCCAGTAGTTTATCGGATAGAAACACTGAAGCTTTCTTT	CASSLSDRNTEAFF
13	NA	TRBV15	NA	TRBJ1-2	TGTGCCACCAGCCTCGACAGGAGCTCTGGCTACACCTTC	CATSLDRSSGYTF
14	NA	TRBV20-1	NA	TRBJ2-3	TGCAGTGCTCAAATCCAGCAAGGCACAGATACGCAGTATTTT	CSAQIQQGTDTQYF
11	NA	TRBV5-4	NA	TRBJ2-4	TGTGCCAGCAGCTCTAAAAACATTCAGTACTTC	CASSSKNIQYF
17	TRBD2	TRBV7-9	NA	TRBJ2-7	TGTGCCAGCAGCTCTACTAGCGGGAGGGTCCCCTTAGGCGAGCAGTACTTC	CASSSTSGRVPLGEQYF
15	NA	TRBV12-3/TRBV12-4	NA	TRBJ2-1	TGTGCCAGCAGTTTGTTGAGTGAAAAGGGCAATGAGCAGTTCTTC	CASSLLSEKGNEQFF
13	TRBD1	TRBV27	few	TRBJ1-5	TGTGCCAGCTCAGACAGGGGCAATCAGCCCCAGCATTTT	CASSDRGNQPQHF
12	NA	TRBV9	NA	TRBJ1-2	TGTGCCAGCAGCGTAGGACGGGGCTGGTACACCTTC	CASSVGRGWYTF
16	TRBD1	TRBV3-1	NA	TRBJ2-2	TGTGCCAGCAGCCAAGAACAGGGGCGATCCACCGAGGAGCTGTTTTTT	CASSQEQGRSTEELFF
12	TRBD1	TRBV29-1	NA	TRBJ2-2	TGCAGCGTGGACAGGGGGACCGGGGAGCTGTTTTTT	CSVDRGTGELFF
13	NA	TRBV6-2/TRBV6-3	NA	TRBJ1-5	TGTGCCAGCAGCCCCAGCAGGGGTCAGCCCCAGCATTTT	CASSPSRGQPQHF
16	TRBD1	TRBV27	once	TRBJ2-1	TGTGCCAGCAGTCCCATAACCCCTCCGACAGGGGTGGATAAGATCTTC	CASSPITPPTGVDKIF
13	TRBD1	TRBV5-6	NA	TRBJ1-6	TGTGCCAGCAGCTTGGGTCAGGGGGCACCCCTCCACTTT	CASSLGQGAPLHF
14	NA	TRBV3-1	NA	TRBJ1-1	TGTGCCAGCAGCCGCCAGGGCCGGGGACCTGAAGCTTTCTTT	CASSRQGRGPEAFF
16	TRBD2	TRBV27	NA	TRBJ2-3	TGTGCCAGCAGTAGACTACTAGCGGGGGGCACAGATACGCAGTATTTT	CASSRLLAGGTDTQYF
15	NA	TRBV4-2	NA	TRBJ1-1	TGTGCCAGCAGCGAATTCGTGGAGGGTGACACTGAAGCTTTCTTT	CASSEFVEGDTEAFF
14	TRBD1	TRBV20-1	NA	TRBJ1-1	TGCAGCGGTCTCGCAGGACAGGGGAAGACTGAAGCTTTCTTT	CSGLAGQGKTEAFF
12	NA	TRBV7-9	few	TRBJ2-1	TGTGCCAGCAGCTTAGGTCGGGATGAGCAGTTCTTC	CASSLGRDEQFF
17	TRBD1	TRBV2	NA	TRBJ1-1	TGTGCCAGCAGACCCGGGACAGGGGCGCCGTCGAACACTGAAGCTTTCTTT	CASRPGTGAPSNTEAFF
16	NA	TRBV27	NA	TRBJ1-2	TGTGCCAGCAGCAATCTAGGGACCGGAGTTAACTATGGCTACACCTTC	CASSNLGTGVNYGYTF
11	NA	TRBV29-1	NA	TRBJ1-1	TGCAGCGTTGATCAGGGGATTGAAGCTTTCTTT	CSVDQGIEAFF
14	NA	TRBV30	few	TRBJ2-1	TGTGCCTGGAGTCCCGAGACAGGCTACAATGAGCAGTTCTTC	CAWSPETGYNEQFF
15	NA	TRBV30	NA	TRBJ2-7	TGTGCCTGGAGTCTTATCTTCGGGGAAATGGACGAGCAGTACTTC	CAWSLIFGEMDEQYF